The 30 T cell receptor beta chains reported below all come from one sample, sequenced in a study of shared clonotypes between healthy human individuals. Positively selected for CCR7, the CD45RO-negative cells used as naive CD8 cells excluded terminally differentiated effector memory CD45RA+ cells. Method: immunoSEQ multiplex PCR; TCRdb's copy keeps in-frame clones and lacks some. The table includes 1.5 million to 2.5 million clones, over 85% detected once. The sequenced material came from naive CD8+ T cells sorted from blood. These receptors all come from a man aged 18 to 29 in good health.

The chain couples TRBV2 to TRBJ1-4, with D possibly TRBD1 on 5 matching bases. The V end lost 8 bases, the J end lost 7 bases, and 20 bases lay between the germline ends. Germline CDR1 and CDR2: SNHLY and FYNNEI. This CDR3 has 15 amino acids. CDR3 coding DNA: TGTGCCAGCCTCAAAGGGGCAGGCACCATTGAAAAACTGTTTTTT. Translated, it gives CASLKGAGTIEKLFF. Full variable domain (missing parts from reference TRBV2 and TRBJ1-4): EPEVTQTPSHQVTQMGQEVILRCVPISNHLYFYWYRQILGQKVEFLVSFYNNEISEKSEIFDDQFSVERPDGSNFTLKIRSTKLEDSAMYFCASLKGAGTIEKLFFGSGTQLSVL.

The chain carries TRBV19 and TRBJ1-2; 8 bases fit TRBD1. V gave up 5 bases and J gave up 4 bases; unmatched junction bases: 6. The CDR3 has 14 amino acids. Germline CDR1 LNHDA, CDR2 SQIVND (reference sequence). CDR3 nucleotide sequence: TGTGCCAGTAGTTACGGGACAGGAGGCTATGGCTACACCTTC. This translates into CASSYGTGGYGYTF.

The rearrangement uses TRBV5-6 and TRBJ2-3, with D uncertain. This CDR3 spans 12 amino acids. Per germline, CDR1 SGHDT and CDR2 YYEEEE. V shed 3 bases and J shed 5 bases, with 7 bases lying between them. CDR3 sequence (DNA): TGTGCCAGCAGCTGGGCCGGAGATACGCAGTATTTT. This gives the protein CASSWAGDTQYF.

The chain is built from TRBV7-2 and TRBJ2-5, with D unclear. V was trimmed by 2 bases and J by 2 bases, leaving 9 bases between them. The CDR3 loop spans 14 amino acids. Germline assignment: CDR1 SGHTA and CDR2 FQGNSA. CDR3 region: CASSLMPGQETQYF. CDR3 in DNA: TGTGCCAGCAGCTTAATGCCGGGTCAAGAGACCCAGTACTTC.

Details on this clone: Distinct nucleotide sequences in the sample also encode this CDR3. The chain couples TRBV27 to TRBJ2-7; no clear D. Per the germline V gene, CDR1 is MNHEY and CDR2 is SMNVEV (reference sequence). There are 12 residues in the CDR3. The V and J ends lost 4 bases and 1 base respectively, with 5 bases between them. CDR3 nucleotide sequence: TGTGCCAGCAGTTCGAGATCCTACGAGCAGTACTTC. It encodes CASSSRSYEQYF.

The CDR3 region is CASLYRSPGAVGEQYF. The CDR3 DNA sequence: TGTGCCAGCCTTTACAGGTCCCCCGGCGCCGTAGGGGAGCAGTACTTC. The V gene is TRBV27, the J gene TRBJ2-7; D is possibly TRBD1 (5 bases). The CDR3 is 16 residues long. Trimming removed 8 bases at V and 7 bases at J, with 27 bases between. Germline V gives CDR1 MNHEY, CDR2 SMNVEV (reference sequence).

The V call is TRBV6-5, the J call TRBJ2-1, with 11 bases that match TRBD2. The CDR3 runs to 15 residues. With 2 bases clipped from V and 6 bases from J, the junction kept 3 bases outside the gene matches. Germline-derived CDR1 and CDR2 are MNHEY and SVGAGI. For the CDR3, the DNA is TGTGCCAGCAGTTACGAAACTAGCGGGAGCAATGAGCAGTTCTTC. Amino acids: CASSYETSGSNEQFF.

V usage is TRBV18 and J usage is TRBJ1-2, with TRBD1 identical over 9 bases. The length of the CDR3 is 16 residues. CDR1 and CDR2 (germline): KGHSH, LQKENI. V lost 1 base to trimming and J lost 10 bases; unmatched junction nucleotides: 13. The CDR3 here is CASSPLAGQGPDDYTF. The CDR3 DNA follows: TGTGCCAGCTCACCACTGGCGGGACAGGGTCCGGACGACTACACCTTC.

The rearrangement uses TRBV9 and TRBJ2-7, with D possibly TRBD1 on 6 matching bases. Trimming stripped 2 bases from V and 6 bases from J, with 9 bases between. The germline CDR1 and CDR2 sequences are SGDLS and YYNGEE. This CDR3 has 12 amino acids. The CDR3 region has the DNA TGTGCCAGCAGCGTCACAGGGAGCGAGCAGTACTTC. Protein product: CASSVTGSEQYF.

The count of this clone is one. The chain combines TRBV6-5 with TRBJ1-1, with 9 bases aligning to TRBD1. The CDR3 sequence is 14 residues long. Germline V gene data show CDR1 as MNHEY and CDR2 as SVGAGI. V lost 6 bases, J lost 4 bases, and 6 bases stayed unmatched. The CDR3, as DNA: TGTGCCAGCAGCCCTGGGACAGGGCTCACTGAAGCTTTCTTT. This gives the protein CASSPGTGLTEAFF.

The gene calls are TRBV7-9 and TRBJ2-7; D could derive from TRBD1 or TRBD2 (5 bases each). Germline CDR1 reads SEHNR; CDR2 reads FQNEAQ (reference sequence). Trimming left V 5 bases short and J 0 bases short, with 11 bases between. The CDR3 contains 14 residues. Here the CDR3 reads CASSARDGSYEQYF. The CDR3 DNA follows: TGTGCCAGCAGCGCCCGGGACGGCTCCTACGAGCAGTACTTC.

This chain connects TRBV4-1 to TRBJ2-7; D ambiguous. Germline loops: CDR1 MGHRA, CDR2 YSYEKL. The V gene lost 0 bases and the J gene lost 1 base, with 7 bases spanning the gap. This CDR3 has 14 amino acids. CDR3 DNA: TGCGCCAGCAGCCAAGATCCGACTTCCTACGAGCAGTACTTC. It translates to CASSQDPTSYEQYF.

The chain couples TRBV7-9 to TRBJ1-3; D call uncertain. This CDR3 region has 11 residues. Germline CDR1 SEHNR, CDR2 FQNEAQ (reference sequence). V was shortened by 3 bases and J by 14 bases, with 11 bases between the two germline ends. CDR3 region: CASSLGPVLYF. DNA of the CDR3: TGTGCCAGCAGCTTGGGTCCGGTCCTATATTTT.

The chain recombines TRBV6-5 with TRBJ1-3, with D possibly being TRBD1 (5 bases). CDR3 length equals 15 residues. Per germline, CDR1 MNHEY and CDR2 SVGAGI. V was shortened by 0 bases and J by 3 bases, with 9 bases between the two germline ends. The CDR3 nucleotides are TGTGCCAGCAGTTACTCGGAAGGGGTTGGAAACACCATATATTTT. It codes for CASSYSEGVGNTIYF.

The CDR3 protein is CASSPGGQFYSGANVLTF. For the CDR3, the DNA is TGTGCCAGTAGTCCAGGTGGGCAATTTTACTCTGGGGCCAACGTCCTGACTTTC. This chain joins TRBV19 and TRBJ2-6; D call uncertain. This CDR3 has 18 amino acids. In germline, CDR1 is LNHDA, CDR2 SQIVND (reference sequence). V dropped 5 bases and J dropped 0 bases, with 17 bases sitting between them.

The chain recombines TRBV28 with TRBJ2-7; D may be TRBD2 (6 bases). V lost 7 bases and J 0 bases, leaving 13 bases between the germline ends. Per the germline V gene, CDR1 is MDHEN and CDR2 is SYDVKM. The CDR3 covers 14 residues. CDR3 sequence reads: CASISGRSSYEQYF. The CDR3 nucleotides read TGTGCCAGCATCTCTGGGAGGAGCTCCTACGAGCAGTACTTC.

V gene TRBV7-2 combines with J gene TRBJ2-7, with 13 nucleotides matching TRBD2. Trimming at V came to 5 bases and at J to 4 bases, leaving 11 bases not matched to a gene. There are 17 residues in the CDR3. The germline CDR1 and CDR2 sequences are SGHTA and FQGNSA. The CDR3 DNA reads TGTGCCAGCAGCCTCCGAAGGACTAGCGGGAGTCTTTACGAGCAGTACTTC. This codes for CASSLRRTSGSLYEQYF.

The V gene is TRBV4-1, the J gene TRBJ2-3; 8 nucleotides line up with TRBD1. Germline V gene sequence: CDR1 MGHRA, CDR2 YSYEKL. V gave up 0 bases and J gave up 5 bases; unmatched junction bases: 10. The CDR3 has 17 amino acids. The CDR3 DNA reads TGCGCCAGCAGCCAAGATGCCAGGGGGCTTGGCGGAGATACGCAGTATTTT. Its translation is CASSQDARGLGGDTQYF.

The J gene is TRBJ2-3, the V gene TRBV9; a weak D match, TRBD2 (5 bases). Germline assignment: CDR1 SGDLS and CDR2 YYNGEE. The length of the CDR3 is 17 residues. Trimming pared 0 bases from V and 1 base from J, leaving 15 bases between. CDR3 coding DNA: TGTGCCAGCAGCGTAGAAGACTACCTAGCTGGCACAGATACGCAGTATTTT. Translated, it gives CASSVEDYLAGTDTQYF.

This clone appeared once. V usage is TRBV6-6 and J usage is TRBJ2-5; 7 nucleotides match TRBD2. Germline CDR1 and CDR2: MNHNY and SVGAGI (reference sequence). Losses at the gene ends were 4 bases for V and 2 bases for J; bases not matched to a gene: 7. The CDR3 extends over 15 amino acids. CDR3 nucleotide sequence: TGTGCCAGCAGTTGGCGGGAGTGGGGTCAAGAGACCCAGTACTTC. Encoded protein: CASSWREWGQETQYF.

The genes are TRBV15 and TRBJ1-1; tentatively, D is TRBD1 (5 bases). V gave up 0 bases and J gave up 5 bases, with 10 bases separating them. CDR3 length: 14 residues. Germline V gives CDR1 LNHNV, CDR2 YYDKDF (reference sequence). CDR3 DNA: TGTGCCACCAGCAGAGAAGAGGGGTGGACTGAAGCTTTCTTT. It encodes CATSREEGWTEAFF.

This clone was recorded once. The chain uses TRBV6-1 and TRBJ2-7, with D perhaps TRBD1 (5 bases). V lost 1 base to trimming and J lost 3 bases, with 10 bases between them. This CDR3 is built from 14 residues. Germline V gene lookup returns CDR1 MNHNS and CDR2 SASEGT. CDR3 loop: CASSEGATVYEQYF. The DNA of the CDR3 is TGTGCCAGCAGTGAAGGGGCGACAGTCTACGAGCAGTACTTC.

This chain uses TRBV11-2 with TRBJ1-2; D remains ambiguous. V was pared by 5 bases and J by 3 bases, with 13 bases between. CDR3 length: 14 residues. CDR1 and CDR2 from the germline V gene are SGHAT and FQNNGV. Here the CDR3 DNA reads TGTGCCAGCAGCCCTAGGGAGAACTACTATGGCTACACCTTC. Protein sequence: CASSPRENYYGYTF.

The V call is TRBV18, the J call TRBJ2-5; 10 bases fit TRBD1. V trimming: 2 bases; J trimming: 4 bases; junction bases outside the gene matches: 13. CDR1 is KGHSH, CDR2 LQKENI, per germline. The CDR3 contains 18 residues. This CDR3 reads CASSPDDSPGTGVETQYF. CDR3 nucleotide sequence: TGTGCCAGCTCACCAGACGACAGTCCCGGGACAGGGGTAGAGACCCAGTACTTC. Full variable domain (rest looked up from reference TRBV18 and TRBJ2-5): NAGVMQNPRHLVRRRGQEARLRCSPMKGHSHVYWYRQLPEEGLKFMVYLQKENIIDESGMPKERFSAEFPKEGPSILRIQQVVRGDSAAYFCASSPDDSPGTGVETQYFGPGTRLLVL.

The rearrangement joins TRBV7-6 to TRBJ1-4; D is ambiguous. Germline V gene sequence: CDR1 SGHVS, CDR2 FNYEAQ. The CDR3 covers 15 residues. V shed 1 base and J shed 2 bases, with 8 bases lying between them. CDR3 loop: CASSLGTDTNEKLFF. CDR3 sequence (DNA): TGTGCCAGCAGCTTAGGGACGGACACTAATGAAAAACTGTTTTTT.

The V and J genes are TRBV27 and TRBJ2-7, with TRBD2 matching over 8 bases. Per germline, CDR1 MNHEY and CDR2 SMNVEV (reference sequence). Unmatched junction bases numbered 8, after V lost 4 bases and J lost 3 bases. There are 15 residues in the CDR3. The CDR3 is CASSSVTSANYEQYF. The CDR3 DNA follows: TGTGCCAGCAGTTCCGTGACTAGCGCTAACTACGAGCAGTACTTC.

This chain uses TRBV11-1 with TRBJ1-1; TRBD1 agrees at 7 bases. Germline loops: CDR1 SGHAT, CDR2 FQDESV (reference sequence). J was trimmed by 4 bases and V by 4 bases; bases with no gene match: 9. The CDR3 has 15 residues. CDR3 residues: CASSSEQGLGTEAFF. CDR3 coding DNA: TGTGCCAGCAGCTCCGAACAGGGGTTGGGCACTGAAGCTTTCTTT. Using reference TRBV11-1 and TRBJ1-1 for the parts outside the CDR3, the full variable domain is EAEVAQSPRYKITEKSQAVAFWCDPISGHATLYWYRQILGQGPELLVQFQDESVVDDSQLPKDRFSAERLKGVDSTLKIQPAELGDSAMYLCASSSEQGLGTEAFFGQGTRLTVV.

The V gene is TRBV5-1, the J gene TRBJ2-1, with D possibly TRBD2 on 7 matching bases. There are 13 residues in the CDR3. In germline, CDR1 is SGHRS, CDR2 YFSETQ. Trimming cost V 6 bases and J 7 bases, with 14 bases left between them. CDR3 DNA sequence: TGCGCCAGCAAGGGAGGGACAATGAATGAGCAGTTCTTC. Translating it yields CASKGGTMNEQFF. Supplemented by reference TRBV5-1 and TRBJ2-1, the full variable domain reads KAGVTQTPRYLIKTRGQQVTLSCSPISGHRSVSWYQQTPGQGLQFLFEYFSETQRNKGNFPGRFSGRQFSNSRSEMNVSTLELGDSALYLCASKGGTMNEQFFGPGTRLTVL.

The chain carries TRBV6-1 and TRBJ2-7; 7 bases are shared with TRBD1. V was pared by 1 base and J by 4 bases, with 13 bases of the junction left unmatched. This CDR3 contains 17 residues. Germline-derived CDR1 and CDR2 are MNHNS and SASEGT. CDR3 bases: TGTGCCAGCAGTGAAGGGACCACCGGGACAGAGACGTACGAGCAGTACTTC. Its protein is CASSEGTTGTETYEQYF.

The DNA of the CDR3 is TGTGCCAGCAGTTATATGGTTGCCGGGGAGCTGTTTTTT. Translated: CASSYMVAGELFF. The chain joins TRBV6-5 to TRBJ2-2; D call uncertain. The germline V gene has CDR1 MNHEY and CDR2 SVGAGI. V lost 3 bases to trimming and J lost 6 bases, with 8 bases between them. The CDR3 is made up of 13 amino acids.